These 11 T cell receptor beta chains came from one sample sequenced in a study of breast tumors, draining lymph nodes, adjacent tissues. MiXCR, applied by TCRdb to the multiplex PCR reads, yields one record per CDR3 protein. The data hold 140,000 or so distinct CDR3 sequences, with less than 35% observed a single time. Axillary draining lymph nodes of breast cancer patients supplied the node samples. Sequenced sample: axillary lymph node tissue. The source is a female donor with breast cancer. Some clones in this sample may be carry-over from other donors' samples.

At least ten counts were recorded for this clonotype. The gene calls are TRBV28 and TRBJ2-3; D unresolved. Trimming pared 8 bases from V and 0 bases from J, leaving 9 bases between. The germline gives CDR1 MDHEN, CDR2 SYDVKM. The CDR3 runs 13 residues. CDR3 in amino acids: CASGWASTDTQYF. The CDR3 region has the DNA TGTGCCAGCGGTTGGGCCAGCACAGATACGCAGTATTTT.

This clonotype was counted a few times. The CDR3 DNA reads TGCAGCGTTGTCATTTCGGTCCGTGAAGCTTTCTTT. Translated, it gives CSVVISVREAFF. This rearrangement joins TRBV29-1 to TRBJ1-1; D remains unclear. This CDR3 has 12 amino acids. Trimming stripped 4 bases from V and 7 bases from J, with 13 bases between. Per germline, CDR1 SQVTM and CDR2 ANQGSEA.

This clonotype was seen repeatedly, ten times or more. The chain uses TRBV29-1 and TRBJ1-2; weak D call: TRBD1 (5 bases). V was trimmed by 5 bases and J by 8 bases, leaving 15 bases between them. This CDR3 has 12 amino acids. Germline lookup yields CDR1 SQVTM and CDR2 ANQGSEA. This CDR3 reads CSVTGTLEGYTF. CDR3 bases: TGCAGCGTTACCGGGACCTTGGAAGGCTACACCTTC.

There are many counts of this clonotype. The chain uses TRBV6-5 and TRBJ2-3; 7 nucleotides align to TRBD2. This CDR3 has 13 residues. V dropped 6 bases and J dropped 1; count of bases not matched to a gene: 1. Germline CDR1 reads MNHEY; CDR2 reads SVGAGI. The CDR3 spells CASRAGGTDTQYF. The CDR3, as DNA: TGTGCCAGCAGGGCGGGGGGCACAGATACGCAGTATTTT.

The sample holds many counts of this clonotype. This chain links TRBV18 with TRBJ2-7; possible D gene TRBD2, 5 bases. Germline assignment: CDR1 KGHSH and CDR2 LQKENI. Trimming shortened V by 3 bases and J by 2 bases, and 14 bases separated the two germline ends. There are 15 residues in the CDR3. In DNA form, the CDR3 reads TGTGCCAGCTCACCCGGGAAGACACCCCCCTACGAGCAGTACTTC. Translation gives CASSPGKTPPYEQYF. The full variable domain, with the rest looked up from reference TRBV18 and TRBJ2-7, is NAGVMQNPRHLVRRRGQEARLRCSPMKGHSHVYWYRQLPEEGLKFMVYLQKENIIDESGMPKERFSAEFPKEGPSILRIQQVVRGDSAAYFCASSPGKTPPYEQYFGPGTRLTVT.

The CDR3 region has the DNA TGTGCCAGCAGCTTCCGACAGGGCACAGATACGCAGTACGTC. Its translation is CASSFRQGTDTQYV. The chain couples TRBV7-6 to TRBJ2-7, with 7 bases lining up with TRBD1. Germline lookup yields CDR1 SGHVS and CDR2 FNYEAQ. The CDR3 is 14 residues long. The V and J ends lost 3 bases and 9 bases, in that order; junction bases with no gene match: 11.

This clonotype was observed many times. V and J are TRBV3-1 and TRBJ2-3; D is tentatively TRBD1 or TRBD2 (5 bases each). The CDR3 has 15 residues. V was pared by 4 bases and J by 5 bases, with 16 bases between. CDR1 LGHDT and CDR2 YNNKEL come from the germline V gene (reference sequence). This CDR3 is CASSLTGARVDTQYF. The CDR3 DNA reads TGTGCCAGCAGCCTGACCGGGGCCCGAGTAGATACGCAGTATTTT.

This clonotype was observed a few times. The chain carries TRBV20-1 and TRBJ2-5; the match to TRBD1 covers 9 bases. The CDR3 has 14 residues. Germline V CDR1 and CDR2: DFQATT, SNEGSKA (reference sequence). After removal of 6 bases from V and 9 bases from J, the junction contained 14 bases not matched to a gene. CDR3 in amino acids: CSAGGTGPGVAQYF. For the CDR3, the DNA is TGCAGTGCCGGCGGGACAGGGCCTGGGGTGGCCCAGTACTTC.

The chain joins TRBV7-2 to TRBJ2-5; TRBD1 matches 8 bases. J gave up 2 bases and V 5 bases, and 7 bases lay outside the gene matches. The CDR3 is 15 amino acids. Per germline, CDR1 SGHTA and CDR2 FQGNSA. The CDR3 DNA reads TGTGCCAGCAGCCCACGGACAGGGAGGCAAGAGACCCAGTACTTC. Amino acids: CASSPRTGRQETQYF.

This clonotype has a count of ten or more. The rearrangement joins TRBV6-6 to TRBJ2-7, with 7 bases fitting TRBD1. V trimming: 5 bases; J trimming: 3 bases; junction bases outside the gene matches: 16. Germline values: CDR1 MNHNY, CDR2 SVGAGI (reference sequence). This CDR3 contains 17 residues. CDR3 amino acids: CASSHNFPGTAYYEQYF. The CDR3 DNA sequence: TGTGCCAGCAGTCACAATTTCCCCGGGACAGCCTACTACGAGCAGTACTTC.

This clonotype occurred many times. The genes are TRBV10-3 and TRBJ1-2, with a tentative D call TRBD1 (6 bases). V lost 0 bases and J lost 4, with 9 bases in between. CDR1 is ENHRY, CDR2 SYGVKD, per germline. This CDR3 comprises 14 residues. The CDR3 sequence: CAISESQGAYGYTF. CDR3 nucleotides: TGTGCCATCAGTGAGTCACAGGGTGCCTATGGCTACACCTTC.